This paragraph covers one T cell receptor beta chain sequence. This clonotype was found many times. Its antigen has not been determined. No qualities accompany the bases; no much larger clone lies one base away. The data were taken from a study of T cell repertoires in cytomegalovirus infection (dated by TCRdb to the late 2010s). About the study as a whole: Recently identified HLA-C-restricted CMV epitopes, whose presentation resists viral immunomodulation, were targeted by peptide stimulations together with well-studied HLA-B-restricted epitopes. Donor HLA type was relevant to the analysis, because carriage of CMV infection together with the matching HLA type was indicated by public TCR beta signatures. Overall results and qualifications from the work: In both this cohort and an independent roughly 350-donor cohort, the cumulative frequency of public TCR beta family members distinguished carriers of CMV infection plus the relevant HLA type. The ex vivo response was dominated by HLA-C-restricted CMV-specific TCR beta clonotypes, which also provided the single most frequent clonotype in two of eight donors.

The reads were generated on an Illumina HiSeq 1500. TCRdb reworked the public reads: Q25 trimming with fastp, MiXCR clone assembly, productive beta chains retained. One record per CDR3 amino acid sequence lists the most common genes and DNA. A total of some 480,000 distinct CDR3 sequences appear in this sample, roughly a third of them only once. The ten largest make up 17% of the sample. The label giving this sample's treatment or condition can be read as: in vitro stimulation with specific CMV peptide epitopes to enrich CMV-specific T cells. This TCR derives from a human donor in good health (CMV status not recorded). Some clones in this sample may be carry-over from other donors' samples. The material was cultured PBMCs, obtained from culture after CMV antigen stimulation.

The nucleotide sequence reads as follows: TGTGCCAGCAGCTTTAGACCCGCCGGAGATACGCAGTATTTT. It codes for CASSFRPAGDTQYF. This sequence uses TRBV7-8 and TRBJ2-3; no D gene can be assigned with confidence. There are 14 amino acids in the CDR3, from cysteine to phenylalanine inclusive. The retained sequence is limited to the CDR3, 42 bases, with the frame set at the first base. CDR1 and CDR2 (SGHVS, FQNEAQ) derive from the germline V gene. V drops 3 bases and J drops 5 bases, leaving 12 bases in between. The CDR3, completed at both ends by the reference TRBV7-8 and TRBJ2-3 genes, gives the full variable domain GAGVSQSPRYKVAKRGQDVALRCDPISGHVSLFWYQQALGQGPEFLTYFQNEAQLDKSGLPSDRFFAERPEGSVSTLKIQRTQQEDSAVYLCASSFRPAGDTQYFGPGTRLTVL.